The 16 T cell receptor beta chains listed next were all sequenced from one sample in a study of blood T cell repertoires in COVID-19. TCRdb keeps only in-frame clones here, not all; method: immunoSEQ multiplex PCR. This table holds roughly 300,000 clones, roughly nine tenths found once. The sequenced material came from peripheral blood. These receptors were taken from a woman under 40 with COVID-19, enrolled during active disease.

This rearrangement joins TRBV27 to TRBJ2-7, with D possibly being TRBD1 (6 bases). The CDR3 contains 12 residues. Deletions cut 5 bases from V and 3 bases from J, with 8 bases between. Germline CDR1 reads MNHEY; CDR2 reads SMNVEV (reference sequence). In DNA, the CDR3 is TGTGCCAGCAGTGTACAGGGCTACGAGCAGTACTTC. It encodes CASSVQGYEQYF.

This clone was seen a single time. The J gene is TRBJ2-5, the V gene TRBV5-1; D is ambiguous. The length of the CDR3 is 13 residues. The V gene's germline CDR1 is SGHRS and CDR2 YFSETQ. Deletions cut 4 bases from V and 5 bases from J, with 12 bases between. CDR3 coding DNA: TGCGCCAGCAGCCCAGCCGGGTACGAGACCCAGTACTTC. It is translated as CASSPAGYETQYF.

The chain recombines TRBV19 with TRBJ2-7, with D possibly TRBD1 on 6 matching bases. V lost 6 bases and J 0 bases, leaving 9 bases between the germline ends. The CDR3 has 13 residues. Germline CDR1 is LNHDA and CDR2 is SQIVND (reference sequence). CDR3 protein: CASRDRSSYEQYF. The CDR3 nucleotides are TGTGCCAGTAGAGACAGGAGCTCCTACGAGCAGTACTTC.

This rearrangement joins TRBV9 to TRBJ2-3, with 8 bases fitting TRBD2. Germline V gene sequence: CDR1 SGDLS, CDR2 YYNGEE. The CDR3 covers 17 residues. The ends lost 3 bases at V and 3 bases at J; junction bases unmatched: 12. CDR3 DNA sequence: TGTGCCAGCAGCGCCCCCAGGGGCGGGGGGTCGACAGATACGCAGTATTTT. It yields the protein CASSAPRGGGSTDTQYF. The variable domain in full, completed from reference TRBV9 and TRBJ2-3, reads DSGVTQTPKHLITATGQRVTLRCSPRSGDLSVYWYQQSLDQGLQFLIQYYNGEERAKGNILERFSAQQFPDLHSELNLSSLELGDSALYFCASSAPRGGGSTDTQYFGPGTRLTVL.

The V call is TRBV21-1, the J call TRBJ2-2; the table's TRBD2 call for D was not verified on the DNA. TRBV21-1 is a known pseudogene. This CDR3 region has 13 residues. Here the CDR3 reads CASREPNTGELFF. CDR3 sequence (DNA): TGTGCCAGCCGAGAGCCCAACACCGGGGAGCTGTTTTTT.

The rearrangement links TRBV4-2 to TRBJ2-7; 8 bases are a match to TRBD2. This CDR3 is built from 15 residues. The germline V gene has CDR1 LGHNA and CDR2 YNFKEQ. V dropped 2 bases and J dropped 2; count of bases not matched to a gene: 5. CDR3 DNA: TGTGCCAGCAGCCAAAAGTCGGGACTAGCCTACGAGCAGTACTTC. It yields the protein CASSQKSGLAYEQYF.

This clone was picked up one time. The V gene is TRBV18, the J gene TRBJ1-1; D gene unclear. Germline CDR1 is KGHSH and CDR2 is LQKENI. The length of the CDR3 is 15 residues. Trimming shortened V by 3 bases and J by 1 base, and 12 bases separated the two germline ends. The DNA of the CDR3 is TGTGCCAGCTCACCGGGGAGGCCTTGGAACACTGAAGCTTTCTTT. It yields the protein CASSPGRPWNTEAFF. The full variable domain, completed using reference TRBV18 and TRBJ1-1, is NAGVMQNPRHLVRRRGQEARLRCSPMKGHSHVYWYRQLPEEGLKFMVYLQKENIIDESGMPKERFSAEFPKEGPSILRIQQVVRGDSAAYFCASSPGRPWNTEAFFGQGTRLTVV.

The rearrangement links TRBV3-1 (or the pseudogene TRBV3-2) to TRBJ2-5, with TRBD2 identical over 8 bases. The CDR3 has 14 residues. The trim removed 5 bases at V and 5 bases at J, leaving 7 bases unmatched. Germline loops: CDR1 LGHDT, CDR2 YNNKEL (reference sequence). The CDR3 loop is CASSATSGGETQYF. The CDR3 coding sequence is TGTGCCAGCAGCGCAACTAGCGGAGGCGAGACCCAGTACTTC.

The V gene is TRBV19, the J gene TRBJ1-1; 9 bases line up with TRBD1. Germline lookup yields CDR1 LNHDA and CDR2 SQIVND (reference sequence). V lost 6 bases to trimming and J lost 4 bases; unmatched junction nucleotides: 6. The CDR3 is made up of 14 amino acids. For the CDR3, the DNA is TGTGCCAGTAGAAGGACAGGGGAGGCCACTGAAGCTTTCTTT. As protein: CASRRTGEATEAFF.

The gene calls are TRBV6-1 and TRBJ1-1; no reliable D call. Germline values: CDR1 MNHNS, CDR2 SASEGT. The V end lost 3 bases, the J end lost 6 bases, and 20 bases lay between the germline ends. The CDR3 loop spans 16 amino acids. The DNA for the CDR3 is TGTGCCAGCAGTGATGGCACCGGGAGGCCGAGAGCTGAAGCTTTCTTT. The encoded protein is CASSDGTGRPRAEAFF.

The V and J genes are TRBV2 and TRBJ1-1; D is possibly TRBD1 (6 bases). This CDR3 contains 12 residues. V was clipped by 7 bases and J by 6 bases, with 12 bases between them. From germline, CDR1 is SNHLY and CDR2 FYNNEI. The CDR3 bases are TGTGCCAGCAAGGACAGTAGGGCTGAAGCTTTCTTT. Its protein is CASKDSRAEAFF.

J is TRBJ2-1 and V is TRBV5-8, with D possibly TRBD1 on 6 matching bases. This CDR3 has 14 residues. Germline CDR1 and CDR2: SGHTS and YDEGEE. V dropped 1 base and J dropped 5 bases, with 10 bases sitting between them. This CDR3 is CASSLSGTNNEQFF. The CDR3 nucleotides read TGTGCCAGCAGCTTGTCAGGGACAAACAATGAGCAGTTCTTC.

The chain combines TRBV5-1 with TRBJ1-6; D not resolved. The V gene's germline CDR1 is SGHRS and CDR2 YFSETQ. This CDR3 has 14 amino acids. V was cut by 5 bases and J by 0 bases, with 6 bases left in between. In DNA, the CDR3 is TGCGCCAGCAGGTGGAGCTCCTATAATTCACCCCTCCACTTT. It is translated as CASRWSSYNSPLHF.

This clone was detected only once. The chain joins TRBV3-1 (or the pseudogene TRBV3-2) to TRBJ2-2, with unresolved D. The CDR3 length is 12 residues. The germline gives CDR1 LGHDT, CDR2 YNNKEL (reference sequence). Trimming stripped 8 bases from V and 4 bases from J, with 8 bases between. As DNA, the CDR3 is TGTGCCAGCGAGCTCCCCACCGGGGAGCTGTTTTTT. The encoded protein is CASELPTGELFF.

The J gene is TRBJ1-4, the V gene TRBV7-9; TRBD1 matches at 8 bases. The V gene end was trimmed by 6 bases and the J gene end by 8 bases; junction bases not matched to a gene: 8. The germline CDR1 and CDR2 sequences are SEHNR and FQNEAQ (reference sequence). The CDR3 runs 14 residues. CDR3 sequence: CASRSGTGDEKLFF. The CDR3 bases are TGTGCCAGCAGATCCGGGACAGGAGACGAAAAACTGTTTTTT.

V gene TRBV29-1 combines with J gene TRBJ2-7; TRBD2 matches 8 bases. Germline V lookup: CDR1 SQVTM, CDR2 ANQGSEA. This CDR3 comprises 14 residues. V was clipped by 6 bases and J by 3 bases; unmatched bases: 10. CDR3 nucleotides: TGCAGCGTCACAACAGCGGGGGTCCACTACGAGCAGTACTTC. Its protein product is CSVTTAGVHYEQYF.